Listed here are 17 T cell receptor beta chains from one sample, sequenced in a study of cytomegalovirus exposure and HLA in healthy donors. Primers included in the PCR were 60 Vbeta and 13 Jbeta primers. Profiling relied on immunoSEQ multiplex PCR, and the TCRdb table lists in-frame clones only, not all of them. In total, the table holds about 170,000 clones. Sequencing was performed on PBMCs. The source is a woman between 18 and 30 years old in good health and CMV-seropositive.

V usage is TRBV2 and J usage is TRBJ2-7; unclear D gene. CDR1 is SNHLY and CDR2 is FYNNEI in the germline V gene. The CDR3 loop spans 14 amino acids. Trimming pared 3 bases from V and 1 base from J, leaving 10 bases between. CDR3 protein: CASSEAGQSYEQYF. The CDR3 bases are TGTGCCAGCAGTGAGGCAGGTCAGTCCTACGAGCAGTACTTC.

V is TRBV10-3 and J is TRBJ1-1; D is ambiguous. This CDR3 has 12 amino acids. Trimming shortened V by 10 bases and J by 0 bases, and 9 bases separated the two germline ends. CDR1 is ENHRY and CDR2 is SYGVKD in the germline V gene. Here the CDR3 reads CATGGLNTEAFF. The CDR3 DNA reads TGTGCCACAGGAGGATTGAACACTGAAGCTTTCTTT.

The J gene is TRBJ2-1, the V gene TRBV30; 8 bases are a match to TRBD2. The CDR3 runs 15 residues. With 0 bases clipped from V and 7 bases from J, the junction kept 8 bases outside the gene matches. Germline V gene lookup returns CDR1 GTSNPN and CDR2 SVGIG (reference sequence). For the CDR3, the DNA is TGTGCCTGGAGTGTACTAGCGGACATTAGGAATGAGCAGTTCTTC. Amino acid sequence: CAWSVLADIRNEQFF.

The chain uses TRBV4-3 and TRBJ1-2; 7 bases line up with TRBD1. This CDR3 spans 17 amino acids. The V gene end was trimmed by 0 bases and the J gene end by 4 bases; junction bases not matched to a gene: 11. The germline V gene has CDR1 LGHNA and CDR2 YSLEER. CDR3 sequence reads: CASSQDIQQGLPYGYTF. CDR3 coding DNA: TGCGCCAGCAGCCAAGATATTCAACAGGGGCTCCCCTATGGCTACACCTTC.

This chain uses TRBV15 with TRBJ2-7; D is perhaps TRBD2 (7 bases). This CDR3 has 17 residues. V was shortened by 5 bases and J by 4 bases, with 24 bases between the two germline ends. The germline gives CDR1 LNHNV, CDR2 YYDKDF (reference sequence). The CDR3 spells CATSPFRAGAPKYEQYF. DNA for the CDR3: TGTGCCACCAGCCCCTTCAGGGCGGGGGCCCCCAAATACGAGCAGTACTTC.

The V gene is TRBV15, the J gene TRBJ2-1; 11 bases agree with TRBD2. CDR3 length: 15 amino acids. The V segment lost 5 bases and the J segment 8 bases; nucleotides outside the gene matches: 8. Germline lookup yields CDR1 LNHNV and CDR2 YYDKDF (reference sequence). In DNA form, the CDR3 reads TGTGCCACCAGCTATCTTACTAGCGGGGGAGATGAGCAGTTCTTC. It encodes CATSYLTSGGDEQFF.

The J gene is TRBJ1-2, the V gene TRBV6-5; D may be TRBD1 (6 bases). The germline gives CDR1 MNHEY, CDR2 SVGAGI. The V end was cut by 6 bases, the J end by 7 bases, with 12 bases between. This CDR3 has 12 amino acids. CDR3 sequence reads: CASRPQGSGYTF. The CDR3 coding sequence is TGTGCCAGCAGACCACAGGGCTCTGGCTACACCTTC.

V is TRBV5-4 and J is TRBJ1-1, with 7 bases matching TRBD1. The CDR3 spans 14 residues. After removal of 2 bases from V and 5 bases from J, the junction contained 6 bases not matched to a gene. Germline V gives CDR1 SGHNT, CDR2 YYREEE (reference sequence). The CDR3 reads CASSFKGANTEAFF. The CDR3 region has the DNA TGTGCCAGCAGCTTCAAGGGGGCTAATACTGAAGCTTTCTTT.

The chain combines TRBV4-1 with TRBJ2-7, with TRBD2 identical over 13 bases. This CDR3 region has 15 residues. Germline trimming cut 5 bases from V and 9 bases from J; bases unmatched to any gene: 10. Per germline, CDR1 MGHRA and CDR2 YSYEKL. The DNA for the CDR3 is TGCGCCAGCAGCAGGACTAGCGGGAGTACTTTAGGGCAGTACTTC. Protein sequence: CASSRTSGSTLGQYF.

This chain uses TRBV10-3 with TRBJ2-2; 14 bases map to TRBD2. V was clipped by 5 bases and J by 4 bases; unmatched bases: 12. Per the germline V gene, CDR1 is ENHRY and CDR2 is SYGVKD. CDR3 length: 19 residues. CDR3 nucleotide sequence: TGTGCCATCAGTCCGATAGGGACTAGCGGGAGTAAGAGCACCGGGGAGCTGTTTTTT. Protein sequence: CAISPIGTSGSKSTGELFF.

The chain uses TRBV7-7 and TRBJ2-2; D is unclear. Per germline, CDR1 SSHAT and CDR2 FNYEAQ (reference sequence). CDR3 length: 15 residues. Trimming removed 5 bases at V and 0 bases at J, with 10 bases between. The CDR3 loop reads CASSTARTNTGELFF. As DNA, the CDR3 is TGTGCCAGCAGCACTGCCCGAACGAACACCGGGGAGCTGTTTTTT.

The V and J genes are TRBV7-6 and TRBJ2-7; 7 bases line up with TRBD2. The CDR3 totals 15 residues. Germline V gene lookup returns CDR1 SGHVS and CDR2 FNYEAQ. Trimming removed 1 base from V and 5 bases from J; junction bases left unmatched: 8. The CDR3 DNA follows: TGTGCCAGCAGCTTAGATGGGGGAGGGCCCGACGAGCAGTACTTC. Encoded protein: CASSLDGGGPDEQYF. Full variable domain (outside the CDR3, taken from reference TRBV7-6 and TRBJ2-7): GAGVSQSPRYKVTKRGQDVALRCDPISGHVSLYWYRQALGQGPEFLTYFNYEAQQDKSGLPNDRFSAERPEGSISTLTIQRTEQRDSAMYRCASSLDGGGPDEQYFGPGTRLTVT.

V is TRBV27 and J is TRBJ1-2; weak D call: TRBD1 (6 bases). The CDR3 length is 15 residues. Germline CDR1 reads MNHEY; CDR2 reads SMNVEV (reference sequence). V dropped 6 bases and J dropped 0 bases, with 14 bases sitting between them. CDR3 DNA: TGTGCCAGCAGCCGAACAGGGCCAGCTAACTATGGCTACACCTTC. This sequence encodes CASSRTGPANYGYTF.

The genes are TRBV19 and TRBJ2-3; the match to TRBD1 covers 8 bases. Germline CDR1 LNHDA, CDR2 SQIVND (reference sequence). The CDR3 extends over 14 amino acids. With V trimmed by 5 bases and J by 7 bases, 8 bases remained unmatched. This CDR3 reads CASSGQGAQNTQYF. CDR3 DNA: TGTGCCAGTAGTGGGCAGGGGGCGCAAAATACGCAGTATTTT. Filled out from reference TRBV19 and TRBJ2-3, the complete variable domain reads DGGITQSPKYLFRKEGQNVTLSCEQNLNHDAMYWYRQDPGQGLRLIYYSQIVNDFQKGDIAEGYSVSREKKESFPLTVTSAQKNPTAFYLCASSGQGAQNTQYFGPGTRLTVL.

The chain has TRBV15 and TRBJ1-2; D remains ambiguous. The V end was cut by 0 bases, the J end by 7 bases, with 15 bases between. Germline CDR1 reads LNHNV; CDR2 reads YYDKDF (reference sequence). This CDR3 contains 15 residues. The DNA of the CDR3 is TGTGCCACCAGCAGAGATGCGGGCTCATGGGGTGGCTACACCTTC. This codes for CATSRDAGSWGGYTF.

Here the CDR3 reads CASSLRDRGVYEQYF. CDR3 sequence (DNA): TGTGCCAGCAGCTTAAGGGACAGGGGGGTCTACGAGCAGTACTTC. The rearrangement joins TRBV13 to TRBJ2-7, with TRBD1 matching 11 bases. The V gene end was trimmed by 2 bases and the J gene end by 3 bases; junction bases not matched to a gene: 3. CDR3 length equals 15 residues. Germline V gene data show CDR1 as PRHDT and CDR2 as FYEKMQ (reference sequence).

The rearrangement joins TRBV30 to TRBJ1-5; maybe TRBD1 (6 bases). V was pared by 4 bases and J by 0 bases, with 10 bases between. The CDR3 length is 14 residues. Looked up from germline, CDR1 is GTSNPN and CDR2 is SVGIG (reference sequence). The CDR3 sequence is CAWNIQGSNQPQHF. The CDR3 DNA reads TGTGCCTGGAACATACAGGGTAGCAATCAGCCCCAGCATTTT. The full variable domain, in which reference TRBV30 and TRBJ1-5 provide the parts outside the CDR3, is SQTIHQWPATLVQPVGSPLSLECTVEGTSNPNLYWYRQAAGRGLQLLFYSVGIGQISSEVPQNLSASRPQDRQFILSSKKLLLSDSGFYLCAWNIQGSNQPQHFGDGTRLSIL.